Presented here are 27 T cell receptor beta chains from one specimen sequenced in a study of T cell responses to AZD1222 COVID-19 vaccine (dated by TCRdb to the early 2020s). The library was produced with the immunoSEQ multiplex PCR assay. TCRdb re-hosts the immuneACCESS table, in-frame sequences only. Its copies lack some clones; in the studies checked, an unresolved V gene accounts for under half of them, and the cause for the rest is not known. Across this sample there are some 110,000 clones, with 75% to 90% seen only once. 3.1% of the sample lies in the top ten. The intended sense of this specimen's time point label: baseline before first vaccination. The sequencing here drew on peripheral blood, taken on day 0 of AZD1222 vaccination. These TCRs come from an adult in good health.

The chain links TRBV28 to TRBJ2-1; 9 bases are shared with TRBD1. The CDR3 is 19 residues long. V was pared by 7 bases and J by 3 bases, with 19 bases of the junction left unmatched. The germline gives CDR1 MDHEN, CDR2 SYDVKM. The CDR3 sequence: CASTPPLPDRGKLYNEQFF. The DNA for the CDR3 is TGTGCCAGCACTCCCCCACTGCCGGACAGGGGTAAACTCTACAATGAGCAGTTCTTC.

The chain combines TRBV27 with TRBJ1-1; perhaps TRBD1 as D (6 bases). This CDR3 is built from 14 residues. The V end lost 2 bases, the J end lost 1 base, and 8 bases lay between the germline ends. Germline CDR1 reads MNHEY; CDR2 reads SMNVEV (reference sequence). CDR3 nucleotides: TGTGCCAGCAGTTTAAGGGGGACGAACACTGAAGCTTTCTTT. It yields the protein CASSLRGTNTEAFF.

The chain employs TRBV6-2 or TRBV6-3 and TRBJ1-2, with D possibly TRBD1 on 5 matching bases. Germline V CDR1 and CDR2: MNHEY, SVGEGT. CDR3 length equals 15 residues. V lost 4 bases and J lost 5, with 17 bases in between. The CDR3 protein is CASSSLSRGGYGYTF. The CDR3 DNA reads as TGTGCCAGCAGTTCCCTCTCCCGCGGGGGGTATGGCTACACCTTC.

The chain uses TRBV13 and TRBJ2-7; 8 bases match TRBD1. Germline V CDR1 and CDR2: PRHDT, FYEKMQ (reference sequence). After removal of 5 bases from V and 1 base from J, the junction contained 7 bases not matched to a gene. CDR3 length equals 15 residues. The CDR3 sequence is CASSTRQGISYEQYF. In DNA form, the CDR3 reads TGTGCCAGCAGCACCCGACAGGGGATTTCCTACGAGCAGTACTTC.

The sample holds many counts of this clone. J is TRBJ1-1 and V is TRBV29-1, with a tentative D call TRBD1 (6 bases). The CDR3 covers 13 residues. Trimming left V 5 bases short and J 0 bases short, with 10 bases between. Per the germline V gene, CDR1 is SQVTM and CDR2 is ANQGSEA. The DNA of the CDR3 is TGCAGCGTTTGTGGGGGCTTGAACACTGAAGCTTTCTTT. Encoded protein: CSVCGGLNTEAFF.

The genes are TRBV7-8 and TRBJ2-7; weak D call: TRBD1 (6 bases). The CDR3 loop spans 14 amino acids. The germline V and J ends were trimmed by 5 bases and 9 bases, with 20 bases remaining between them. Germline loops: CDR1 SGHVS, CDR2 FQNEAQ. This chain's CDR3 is CASSLEQGPVWQYF. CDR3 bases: TGTGCCAGCAGCCTCGAACAGGGTCCGGTATGGCAGTACTTC.

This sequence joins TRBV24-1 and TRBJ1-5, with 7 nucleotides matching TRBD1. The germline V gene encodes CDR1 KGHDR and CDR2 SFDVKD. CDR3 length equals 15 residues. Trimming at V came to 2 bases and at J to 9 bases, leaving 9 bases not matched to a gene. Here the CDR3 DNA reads TGTGCCACCAGTGATTCATCACAGGGGCCGGGGCCCCAGCATTTT. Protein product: CATSDSSQGPGPQHF.

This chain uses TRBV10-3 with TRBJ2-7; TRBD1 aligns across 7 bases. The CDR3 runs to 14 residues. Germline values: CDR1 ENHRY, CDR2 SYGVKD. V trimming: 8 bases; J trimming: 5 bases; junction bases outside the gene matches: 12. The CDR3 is CAIGQARTTHEQYF. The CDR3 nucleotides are TGTGCCATCGGACAGGCGAGAACAACCCACGAGCAGTACTTC.

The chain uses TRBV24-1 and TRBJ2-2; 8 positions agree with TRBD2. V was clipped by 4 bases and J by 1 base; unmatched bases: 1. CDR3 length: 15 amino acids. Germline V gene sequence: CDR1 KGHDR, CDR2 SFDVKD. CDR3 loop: CATSETSVNTGELFF. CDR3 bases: TGTGCCACCAGTGAGACTAGCGTGAACACCGGGGAGCTGTTTTTT.

In DNA form, the CDR3 reads TGTGCCAGCAGCGATGGGACAGGGGGGAAGGGCTACACCTTC. Translating gives CASSDGTGGKGYTF. This chain uses TRBV13 with TRBJ1-2; 11 positions agree with TRBD1. CDR3 length: 14 amino acids. Trimming at V came to 5 bases and at J to 8 bases, leaving 7 bases not matched to a gene. CDR1 is PRHDT, CDR2 FYEKMQ, per germline (reference sequence).

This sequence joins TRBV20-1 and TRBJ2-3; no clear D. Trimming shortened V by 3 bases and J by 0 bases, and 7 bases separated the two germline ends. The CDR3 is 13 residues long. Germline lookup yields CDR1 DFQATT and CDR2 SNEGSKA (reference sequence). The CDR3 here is CSASHRSTDTQYF. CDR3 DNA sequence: TGCAGTGCTAGTCACAGAAGCACAGATACGCAGTATTTT.

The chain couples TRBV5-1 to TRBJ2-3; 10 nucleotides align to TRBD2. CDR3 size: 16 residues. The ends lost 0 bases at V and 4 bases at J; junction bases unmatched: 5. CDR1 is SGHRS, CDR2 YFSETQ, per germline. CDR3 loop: CASSLGSSGRPDTQYF. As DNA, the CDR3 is TGCGCCAGCAGCTTGGGATCTAGCGGGAGACCAGATACGCAGTATTTT.

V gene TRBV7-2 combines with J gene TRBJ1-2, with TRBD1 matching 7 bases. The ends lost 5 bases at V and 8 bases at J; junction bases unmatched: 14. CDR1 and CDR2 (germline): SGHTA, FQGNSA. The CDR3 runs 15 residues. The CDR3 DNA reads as TGTGCCAGCAGCCTGACCCATAGACAGGGCCTCGGCTACACCTTC. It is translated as CASSLTHRQGLGYTF.

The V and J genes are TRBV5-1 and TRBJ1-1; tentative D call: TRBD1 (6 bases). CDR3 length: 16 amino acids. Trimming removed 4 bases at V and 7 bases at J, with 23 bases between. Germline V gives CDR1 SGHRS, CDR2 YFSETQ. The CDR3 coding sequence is TGCGCCAGCAGCGGGACAATCACTCCCGGGTCCGGTGAAGCTTTCTTT. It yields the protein CASSGTITPGSGEAFF.

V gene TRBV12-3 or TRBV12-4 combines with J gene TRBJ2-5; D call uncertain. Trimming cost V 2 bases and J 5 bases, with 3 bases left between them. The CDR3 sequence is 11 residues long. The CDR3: CASSLKETQYF. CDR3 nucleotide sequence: TGTGCCAGCAGTTTAAAGGAGACCCAGTACTTC.

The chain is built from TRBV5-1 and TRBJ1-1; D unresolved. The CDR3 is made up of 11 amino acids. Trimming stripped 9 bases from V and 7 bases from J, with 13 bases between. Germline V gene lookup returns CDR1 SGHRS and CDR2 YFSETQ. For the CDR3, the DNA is TGCGCCATCTTCGACCGACGTGAAGCTTTCTTT. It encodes CAIFDRREAFF. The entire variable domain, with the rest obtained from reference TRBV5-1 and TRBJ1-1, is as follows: KAGVTQTPRYLIKTRGQQVTLSCSPISGHRSVSWYQQTPGQGLQFLFEYFSETQRNKGNFPGRFSGRQFSNSRSEMNVSTLELGDSALYLCAIFDRREAFFGQGTRLTVV.

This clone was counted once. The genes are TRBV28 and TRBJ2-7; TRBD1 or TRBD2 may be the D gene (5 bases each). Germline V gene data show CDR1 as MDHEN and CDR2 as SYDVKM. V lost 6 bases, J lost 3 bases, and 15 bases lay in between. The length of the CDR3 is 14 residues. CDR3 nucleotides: TGTGCCAGCAGGCTCAGGGCTAGCAGCTACGAGCAGTACTTC. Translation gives CASRLRASSYEQYF.

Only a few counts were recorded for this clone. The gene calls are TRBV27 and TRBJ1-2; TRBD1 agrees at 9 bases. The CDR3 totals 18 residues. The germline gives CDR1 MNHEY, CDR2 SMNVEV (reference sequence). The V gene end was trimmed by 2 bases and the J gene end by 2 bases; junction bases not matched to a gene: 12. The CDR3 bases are TGTGCCAGCAGTTTAATCATCTCCCCAGGACAGGGGAACTATGGCTACACCTTC. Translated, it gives CASSLIISPGQGNYGYTF.

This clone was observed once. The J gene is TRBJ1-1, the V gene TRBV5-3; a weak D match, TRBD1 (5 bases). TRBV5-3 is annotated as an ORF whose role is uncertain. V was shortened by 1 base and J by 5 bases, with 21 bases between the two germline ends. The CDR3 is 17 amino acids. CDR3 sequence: CARSLMWPLRGVTEAFF. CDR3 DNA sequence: TGTGCCAGAAGCTTGATGTGGCCCTTGAGAGGGGTTACTGAAGCTTTCTTT.

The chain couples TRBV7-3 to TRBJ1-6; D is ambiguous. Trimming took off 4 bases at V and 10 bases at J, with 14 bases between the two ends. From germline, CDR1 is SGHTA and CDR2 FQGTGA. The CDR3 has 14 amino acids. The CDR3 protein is CASSSHMGNSPLHF. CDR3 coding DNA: TGTGCCAGCAGCTCCCACATGGGGAACTCACCCCTCCACTTT.

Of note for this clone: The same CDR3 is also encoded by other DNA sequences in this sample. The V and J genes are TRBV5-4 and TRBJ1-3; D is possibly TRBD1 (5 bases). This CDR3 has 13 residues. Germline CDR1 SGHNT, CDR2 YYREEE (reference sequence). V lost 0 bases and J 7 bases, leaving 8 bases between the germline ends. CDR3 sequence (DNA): TGTGCCAGCAGCTTGGCCGGGGGGAACACCATATATTTT. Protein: CASSLAGGNTIYF.

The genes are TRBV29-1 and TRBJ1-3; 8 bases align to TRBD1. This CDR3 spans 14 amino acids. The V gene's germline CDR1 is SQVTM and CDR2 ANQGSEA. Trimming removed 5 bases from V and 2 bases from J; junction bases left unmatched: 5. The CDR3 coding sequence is TGCAGCGTTTCCAACAGGGGGGCTGGAAACACCATATATTTT. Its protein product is CSVSNRGAGNTIYF.

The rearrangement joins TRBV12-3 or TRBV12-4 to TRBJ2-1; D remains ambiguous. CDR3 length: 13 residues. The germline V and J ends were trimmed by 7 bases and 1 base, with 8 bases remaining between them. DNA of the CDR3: TGTGCCAGCAACAGCCAATCCTACAATGAGCAGTTCTTC. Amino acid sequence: CASNSQSYNEQFF.

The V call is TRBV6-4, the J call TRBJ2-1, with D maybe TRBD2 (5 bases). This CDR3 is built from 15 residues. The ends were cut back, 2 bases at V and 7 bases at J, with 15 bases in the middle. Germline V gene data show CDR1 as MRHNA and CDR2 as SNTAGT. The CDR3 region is CASSDEGGLGNEQFF. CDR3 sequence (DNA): TGTGCCAGCAGTGACGAGGGCGGGTTAGGAAATGAGCAGTTCTTC.

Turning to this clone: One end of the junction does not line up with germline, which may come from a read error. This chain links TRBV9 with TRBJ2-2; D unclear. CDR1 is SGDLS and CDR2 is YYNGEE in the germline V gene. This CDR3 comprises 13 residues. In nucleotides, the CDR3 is TGTGCCACCTCGCGAGTGAACACTGGGGAGCTGTTTTTT. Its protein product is CATSRVNTGELFF. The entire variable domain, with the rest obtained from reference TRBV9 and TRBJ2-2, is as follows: DSGVTQTPKHLITATGQRVTLRCSPRSGDLSVYWYQQSLDQGLQFLIQYYNGEERAKGNILERFSAQQFPDLHSELNLSSLELGDSALYFCATSRVNTGELFFGEGSRLTVL.

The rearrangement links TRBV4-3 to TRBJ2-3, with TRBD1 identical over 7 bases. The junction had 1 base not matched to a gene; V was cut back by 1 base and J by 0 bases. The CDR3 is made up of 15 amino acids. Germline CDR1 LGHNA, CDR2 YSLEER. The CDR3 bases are TGCGCCAGCAGCCAAGGGGACAGCAGCACAGATACGCAGTATTTT. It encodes CASSQGDSSTDTQYF.

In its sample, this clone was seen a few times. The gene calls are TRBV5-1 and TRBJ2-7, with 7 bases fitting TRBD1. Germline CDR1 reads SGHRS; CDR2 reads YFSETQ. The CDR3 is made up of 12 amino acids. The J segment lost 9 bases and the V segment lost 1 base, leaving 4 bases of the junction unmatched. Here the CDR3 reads CASSLTGDGQYF. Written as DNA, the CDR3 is TGCGCCAGCAGCTTGACAGGGGATGGGCAGTACTTC.